This entry describes one T cell receptor beta chain. Generated by immunoSEQ multiplex PCR, the TCRdb table keeps only in-frame clones and is missing some. The data contain fewer than 300,000 clones, around 86% of them singletons. This sample was included in a study of blood T cell repertoires in COVID-19. Background on the study: COVID-19 samples, acute and convalescent, were from the United States, Italy and Spain.

Deletions cut 0 bases from V and 7 bases from J, with 14 bases between. This CDR3 contains 14 residues. In germline, CDR1 is SGDLS, CDR2 YYNGEE. The chain joins TRBV9 to TRBJ2-7, with D maybe TRBD1 (5 bases). Sequencing was done on a sample of peripheral blood. The TCR comes from a woman in her fifties or sixties with active or convalescent COVID-19. The CDR3 here is CASSVDGQWGEQYF. Written as DNA, the CDR3 is TGTGCCAGCAGCGTAGATGGACAATGGGGAGAGCAGTACTTC. The whole variable domain, remainder taken from reference TRBV9 and TRBJ2-7, is DSGVTQTPKHLITATGQRVTLRCSPRSGDLSVYWYQQSLDQGLQFLIQYYNGEERAKGNILERFSAQQFPDLHSELNLSSLELGDSALYFCASSVDGQWGEQYFGPGTRLTVT.